These 3 T cell receptor beta chains came from one sample sequenced in a study of response to subunit inactivated influenza vaccine. Using its own MiXCR run on the RT-PCR reads, TCRdb lists one record per CDR3 protein. This table holds 800,000 or so distinct CDR3 sequences, roughly 20% found once. The starting material was PBMCs from blood, obtained 5 days after vaccination. The receptors come from a man in his fifties who received an inactivated influenza vaccine.

This chain uses TRBV5-6 with TRBJ2-1; D is unclear. The CDR3 totals 15 residues. Per the germline V gene, CDR1 is SGHDT and CDR2 is YYEEEE. Trimming took 6 bases from V and 3 from J, leaving 16 bases between them. The CDR3 region has the DNA TGTGCCAGCACCAATGCTCCCGTCGACTACAATGAGCAGTTCTTC. It yields the protein CASTNAPVDYNEQFF.

The chain combines TRBV7-9 with TRBJ2-7; tentative D call: TRBD1 (5 bases). The germline V and J ends were trimmed by 1 base and 0 bases, with 7 bases remaining between them. The CDR3 has 14 residues. Germline CDR1 SEHNR, CDR2 FQNEAQ (reference sequence). The CDR3 DNA reads TGTGCCAGCAGCTTAGAGGGGTTCTCCTACGAGCAGTACTTC. Translation: CASSLEGFSYEQYF.

V is TRBV11-2 and J is TRBJ2-1; TRBD1 agrees at 7 bases. V lost 2 bases, J lost 7 bases, and 8 bases stayed unmatched. Germline CDR1 SGHAT, CDR2 FQNNGV. This CDR3 has 15 amino acids. The CDR3 here is CASSLTRGLGNEQFF. CDR3 nucleotide sequence: TGTGCCAGCAGCTTAACCAGGGGGTTAGGGAATGAGCAGTTCTTC.